This TCR beta chain derives from a study of T cell repertoires in cytomegalovirus infection. Study overall: The authors relied on CMV epitopes, both recently identified HLA-C-restricted and well-studied HLA-B-restricted.

TCRdb used MiXCR to reprocess the reads, holding one entry per CDR3 protein. The sample shows 310,000 or so distinct CDR3 sequences, about 25% of them seen only once. V dropped 1 base and J dropped 4 bases, with 10 bases sitting between them. CDR1 and CDR2 from the germline V gene are SGHDN and FVKESK. This CDR3 spans 14 amino acids. Notes on this clonotype: Its antigen is unidentified.

The V gene is TRBV14, the J gene TRBJ1-2; D call uncertain. Specimen: cultured PBMCs, collected from culture after CMV antigen stimulation. This TCR was recovered from a human donor in good health (CMV status not recorded). Some clones in this sample may be carry-over from other donors' samples. CDR3 in DNA: TGTGCCAGCAGCCAAGTCGGCGGTACCTATGGCTACACCTTC. This codes for CASSQVGGTYGYTF.